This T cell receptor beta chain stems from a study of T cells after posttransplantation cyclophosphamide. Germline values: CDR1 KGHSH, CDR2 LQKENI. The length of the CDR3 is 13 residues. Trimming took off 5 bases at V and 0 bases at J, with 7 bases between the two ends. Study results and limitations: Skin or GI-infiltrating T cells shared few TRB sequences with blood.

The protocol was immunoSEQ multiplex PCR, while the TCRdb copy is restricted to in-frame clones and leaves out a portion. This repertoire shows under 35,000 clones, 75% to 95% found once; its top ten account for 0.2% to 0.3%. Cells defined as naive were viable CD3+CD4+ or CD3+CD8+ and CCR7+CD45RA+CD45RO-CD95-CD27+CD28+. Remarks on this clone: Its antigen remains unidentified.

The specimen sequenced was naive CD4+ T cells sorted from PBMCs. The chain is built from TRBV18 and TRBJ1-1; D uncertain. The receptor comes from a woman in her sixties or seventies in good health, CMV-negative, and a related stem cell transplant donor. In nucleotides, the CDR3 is TGTGCCAGCTCAGAGCACGTGAACACTGAAGCTTTCTTT. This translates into CASSEHVNTEAFF.